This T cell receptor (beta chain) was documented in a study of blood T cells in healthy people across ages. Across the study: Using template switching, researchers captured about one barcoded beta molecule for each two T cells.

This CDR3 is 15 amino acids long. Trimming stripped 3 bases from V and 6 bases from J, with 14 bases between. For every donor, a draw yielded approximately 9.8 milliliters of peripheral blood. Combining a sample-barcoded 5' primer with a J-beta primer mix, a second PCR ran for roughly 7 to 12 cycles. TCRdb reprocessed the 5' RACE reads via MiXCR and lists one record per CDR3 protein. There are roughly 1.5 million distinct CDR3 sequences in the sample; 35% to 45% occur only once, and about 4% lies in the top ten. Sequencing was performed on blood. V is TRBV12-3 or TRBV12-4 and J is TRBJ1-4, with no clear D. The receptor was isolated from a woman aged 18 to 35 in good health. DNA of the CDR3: TGTGCCAGCAGTTTTGGCCGGCGAAATGATGAAAAACTGTTTTTT. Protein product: CASSFGRRNDEKLFF.